The text below deals with one T cell receptor beta chain. CDR3 length: 14 amino acids. Looked up from germline, CDR1 is MNHEY and CDR2 is SMNVEV (reference sequence). V dropped 5 bases and J dropped 2; count of bases not matched to a gene: 6. This specimen belongs to a study of OX40 agonist ivuxolimab in advanced cancers. The overall study: The diagnoses of dose-escalation patients were hepatocellular carcinoma, melanoma, renal cell or head and neck cancer.

Assay: immunoSEQ multiplex PCR; the TCRdb copy retains only in-frame clones and omits some. The sample lists some 40,000 clones, 85% to 95% occurring once. The clonotype was recovered from an adult with an advanced solid tumor such as melanoma, head and neck, liver or kidney cancer. The specimen comprised CD4+ or CD8+ T cells sorted from blood, sampled in a trial of the OX40 agonist ivuxolimab. V is TRBV27 and J is TRBJ2-7; 7 positions match TRBD1. Here the CDR3 reads CASSPRGQTYEQYF. The CDR3, as DNA: TGTGCCAGCAGTCCAAGGGGACAGACCTACGAGCAGTACTTC.